The T cell receptor beta chain under discussion was sequenced for a study of blood T cell repertoires in COVID-19 (dated by TCRdb to about 2020). For the study in its entirety: Samples from collaborators originated in the United States, Italy and Spain and spanned both the acute and convalescent phases of COVID-19. Where HLA class I and class II types were available, the types were taken from metadata supplied by the sample provider, not from assay-based typing. Samples came from the ongoing ImmuneRACE study (first 160 participants) plus 1,254 subjects from 6 global collaborators. Deeply sampled blood TCRbeta repertoires from subjects exposed to, actively infected with, or recovered from COVID-19 were included in the dataset. The sample metadata nearly always contained a de-identified subject ID, COVID-19 status, age in years and sex. The material from the prospective study consisted of cDNA or gDNA derived from T cells, B-cell-depleted T cells, or PBMCs. The repertoires were released in a freely available public database intended as a resource for research on the immune response to SARS-CoV-2.

Study-wide findings and limitations: How much clinical and demographic metadata was included differed by source and by participant, and the metadata was provided uncurated.

This clone has only one observation. The clone's antigen remains unknown. Base qualities are not provided; no much larger clone lies one nucleotide away. From cysteine to phenylalanine, the CDR3 is 15 amino acids long. Just the 45-base CDR3 DNA is kept, in frame starting at base 1. Cut back by 0 bases and 8 bases, the V and J ends lie 16 bases apart. According to the germline V gene, CDR1 reads KGHSH and CDR2 reads LQKENI. The immunoSEQ Assay, a bias-controlled multiplex PCR, was used to amplify TCRbeta CDR3 regions from genomic DNA. The original pipeline was this. The number of nucleated cells in each sample was estimated from the amplification of reference gene primers within the assay. To quantify the absolute abundance of each unique TCRbeta CDR3 rearrangement, sequence reads were collapsed and filtered. For each sample, productive Simpson clonality was calculated as the square root of Simpson's diversity index over productive rearrangements. TCRdb obtained this table from immuneACCESS and retained in-frame rearrangements with V and J assigned. These tables miss some clones; where compared with another copy, unresolved V genes account for less than half of the shortfall, and the remainder is unexplained. V and J calls and clone size are copied from that table; D and trimming were computed from the DNA. This sample comprises around 180,000 clones, around 79% of them detected only once. Around a sixth of the sample belongs to the ten largest clones.

The collaborating institutions used their own protocols to collect whole blood in K2EDTA tubes. For TCRbeta analysis, collaborator samples were shipped as frozen whole blood, as isolated PBMCs, or as DNA extracted from either sample type. This receptor was identified in a man in his sixties with active or convalescent COVID-19. The sequencing input was peripheral blood. The rearrangement joined TRBV18 to TRBJ2-5; matching of 5 bases hints at TRBD2 as the D gene. In nucleotides, the sequence is TGTGCCAGCTCACCACCCGGGATCCTAATGGGAACCCAGTACTTC. Its protein product is CASSPPGILMGTQYF. Where the CDR3 stops, the reference TRBV18 and TRBJ2-5 genes take over; the full variable domain is NAGVMQNPRHLVRRRGQEARLRCSPMKGHSHVYWYRQLPEEGLKFMVYLQKENIIDESGMPKERFSAEFPKEGPSILRIQQVVRGDSAAYFCASSPPGILMGTQYFGPGTRLLVL.